Shown below are 8 T cell receptor beta chains from a single sample sequenced in a study of T cell changes during pregnancy in multiple sclerosis. Here immunoSEQ multiplex PCR was the method, and the copy in TCRdb shows in-frame clones only, minus some. The table lists tens of thousands of clones, roughly nine tenths of them singletons. The specimen comprised peripheral blood, sampled before pregnancy. All receptors derive from a female donor with multiple sclerosis, enrolled in a pregnancy study.

The chain combines TRBV19 with TRBJ2-7, with a tentative D call TRBD1 (5 bases). The CDR3 runs 13 residues. Per the germline V gene, CDR1 is LNHDA and CDR2 is SQIVND (reference sequence). The V and J ends lost 3 bases and 3 bases respectively, with 9 bases between them. This CDR3 is CASSMGQGYEQYF. As DNA, the CDR3 is TGTGCCAGTAGTATGGGGCAGGGCTACGAGCAGTACTTC.

This chain connects TRBV15 to TRBJ2-3; 8 bases align to TRBD2. Germline CDR1 is LNHNV and CDR2 is YYDKDF (reference sequence). After removal of 0 bases from V and 5 bases from J, the junction contained 7 bases not matched to a gene. This CDR3 spans 16 amino acids. DNA of the CDR3: TGTGCCACCAGCAGAGATAGGAGCGGGGGAAGAGATACGCAGTATTTT. Translating gives CATSRDRSGGRDTQYF.

The chain links TRBV7-2 to TRBJ2-1, with a tentative D call TRBD1 (6 bases). Looked up from germline, CDR1 is SGHTA and CDR2 is FQGNSA. This CDR3 is 13 amino acids long. V lost 3 bases, J lost 6 bases, and 9 bases lay in between. In nucleotides, the CDR3 is TGTGCCAGCAGCTTTACAGGGAGCAATGAGCAGTTCTTC. Amino acid sequence: CASSFTGSNEQFF.

This sequence joins TRBV28 and TRBJ2-3; tentatively, D is TRBD2 (6 bases). Trimming took 5 bases from V and 3 from J, leaving 15 bases between them. This CDR3 contains 15 residues. The germline V gene has CDR1 MDHEN and CDR2 SYDVKM. The CDR3 coding sequence is TGTGCCAGCAGTCCCCGTATAGCGGCTACAGATACGCAGTATTTT. Its protein is CASSPRIAATDTQYF.

CDR3 region: CASSLVRRPGRTNTGELFF. DNA for the CDR3: TGTGCCAGCAGCTTAGTACGAAGACCAGGGAGGACGAACACCGGGGAGCTGTTTTTT. V is TRBV7-2 and J is TRBJ2-2; possibly TRBD2 for D (6 bases). Trimming removed 1 base from V and 0 bases from J, with 18 bases in between. The CDR3 spans 19 residues. Germline CDR1 is SGHTA and CDR2 is FQGNSA.

V gene TRBV9 combines with J gene TRBJ2-1; D perhaps matches TRBD1 (5 bases). The germline gives CDR1 SGDLS, CDR2 YYNGEE. Trimming removed 3 bases at V and 5 bases at J, with 15 bases between. The CDR3 runs 15 residues. CDR3 residues: CASSETASLHNEQFF. CDR3 sequence (DNA): TGTGCCAGCAGCGAGACAGCTTCCCTTCACAATGAGCAGTTCTTC. Together with reference TRBV9 and TRBJ2-1, the CDR3 gives the full variable domain: DSGVTQTPKHLITATGQRVTLRCSPRSGDLSVYWYQQSLDQGLQFLIQYYNGEERAKGNILERFSAQQFPDLHSELNLSSLELGDSALYFCASSETASLHNEQFFGPGTRLTVL.

This chain uses TRBV7-9 with TRBJ1-2; no clear D gene. CDR1 is SEHNR and CDR2 is FQNEAQ in the germline V gene (reference sequence). V was shortened by 4 bases and J by 1 base, with 25 bases between the two germline ends. The CDR3 sequence is 19 residues long. The CDR3 DNA sequence: TGTGCCAGCAGCTCTGACGTAGGAACAGCCGCCTTCTATAACTATGGCTACACCTTC. This encodes CASSSDVGTAAFYNYGYTF.

The genes are TRBV6-1 and TRBJ2-7; TRBD2 matches 9 bases. Trimming cost V 4 bases and J 6 bases; bases outside gene matches: 7. The germline V gene encodes CDR1 MNHNS and CDR2 SASEGT. The CDR3 contains 14 residues. In DNA, the CDR3 is TGTGCCAGCAGTGTGGGCGGGAGGGCCTTCGAGCAGTACTTC. It codes for CASSVGGRAFEQYF.